This TCR beta chain was sequenced in a study of blood T cell repertoires in COVID-19. About the study: Samples representing acute and convalescent COVID-19 were sourced from the United States, Italy and Spain. From T cells, B-cell-depleted T cells, or PBMCs came the material, which was cDNA or gDNA.

In the authors' workflow: Amplification from reference gene primers served as the basis for estimated nucleated cell counts. The table came from immunoSEQ multiplex PCR; TCRdb's copy has only in-frame clones and leaves some out. V, J and clone size were drawn from that table, and D and trimming were deduced from the DNA. Among about 210,000 clones, around 80% were seen once, and the ten largest hold 10% to 15%. J gave up 7 bases and V 7 bases, and 8 bases lay outside the gene matches. The CDR3 spans 13 residues. Germline V gene sequence: CDR1 SGHRS, CDR2 YFSETQ. The rearrangement uses TRBV5-1 and TRBJ1-1; 9 nucleotides match TRBD1. The receptor was derived from a human donor in a cohort sampled during active COVID-19. Sequences were obtained from peripheral blood. The CDR3 sequence: CASGTRDRVEAFF. In nucleotides, the CDR3 is TGCGCCAGCGGAACCCGGGACAGGGTTGAAGCTTTCTTT.